A selection of T cell receptor beta chains follows, all from one sample in a study of OX40 agonist ivuxolimab in advanced cancers. Produced via immunoSEQ multiplex PCR; TCRdb's table is partial and in-frame only. The data hold about 100,000 clones, with 89% observed a single time. Sequenced material: CD4+ or CD8+ T cells sorted from blood, taken in a trial of the OX40 agonist ivuxolimab. Receptors were obtained from an adult with an advanced solid tumor such as melanoma, head and neck, liver or kidney cancer. Each CDR3 is given with its conserved first and last residue. D genes are given only for firm matches. The size of a clone is reported for some rows only, either as once, few or many, or as a class for expanded clones.

clone_size: NA
v_call: TRBV7-9
d_call: NA
j_call: TRBJ1-2
cdr3_aa: CASRPTGNYGYTF
cdr3_nt: TGTGCCAGCAGACCTACAGGGAACTATGGCTACACCTTC

clone_size: NA
v_call: TRBV7-2
d_call: TRBD2
j_call: TRBJ2-1
cdr3_aa: CASSLSLAGASSYNEQFF
cdr3_nt: TGTGCCAGCAGCTTATCGCTAGCGGGGGCTAGCTCCTACAATGAGCAGTTCTTC

clone_size: NA
v_call: TRBV5-1
d_call: TRBD1
j_call: TRBJ1-1
cdr3_aa: CASYLGTANTEAFF
cdr3_nt: TGCGCCAGCTACCTCGGGACAGCGAACACTGAAGCTTTCTTT

clone_size: NA
v_call: TRBV5-1
d_call: NA
j_call: TRBJ2-1
cdr3_aa: CASSLSLNNEQFF
cdr3_nt: TGCGCCAGCAGCTTATCCCTAAACAATGAGCAGTTCTTC

clone_size: NA
v_call: TRBV4-1
d_call: NA
j_call: TRBJ2-5
cdr3_aa: CASSPQARETQYF
cdr3_nt: TGCGCCAGCAGCCCCCAGGCCCGGGAGACCCAGTACTTC

clone_size: NA
v_call: TRBV27
d_call: NA
j_call: TRBJ1-6
cdr3_aa: CASSNQGPHDNSPLHF
cdr3_nt: TGTGCCAGCAGCAACCAGGGGCCCCACGATAATTCACCCCTCCACTTT

clone_size: few
v_call: TRBV20-1
d_call: NA
j_call: TRBJ1-1
cdr3_aa: CSTHPTEAFF
cdr3_nt: TGCAGTACACATCCCACTGAAGCTTTCTTT

clone_size: once
v_call: TRBV6-1
d_call: NA
j_call: TRBJ2-7
cdr3_aa: CASSEWGRVGDEQYF
cdr3_nt: TGTGCCAGCAGTGAATGGGGCAGGGTGGGAGACGAGCAGTACTTC

clone_size: NA
v_call: TRBV5-4
d_call: NA
j_call: TRBJ2-1
cdr3_aa: CASGPRGRGPGYEQFF
cdr3_nt: TGTGCCAGCGGACCCCGAGGTAGGGGCCCTGGTTATGAGCAGTTCTTC

clone_size: NA
v_call: TRBV10-3
d_call: TRBD1
j_call: TRBJ2-7
cdr3_aa: CAISEVGMDLGQGQGTAEQYF
cdr3_nt: TGTGCCATCAGTGAGGTTGGTATGGACTTAGGACAGGGGCAAGGTACGGCAGAGCAGTACTTC

clone_size: NA
v_call: TRBV5-1
d_call: NA
j_call: TRBJ1-1
cdr3_aa: CASREGTVRTTEAFF
cdr3_nt: TGCGCCAGCAGGGAGGGGACGGTACGGACCACTGAAGCTTTCTTT

clone_size: NA
v_call: TRBV7-2
d_call: NA
j_call: TRBJ1-2
cdr3_aa: CASSSFTTGGYTF
cdr3_nt: TGTGCCAGCAGCTCCTTCACGACGGGCGGCTACACCTTC

clone_size: once
v_call: TRBV5-1
d_call: NA
j_call: TRBJ2-1
cdr3_aa: CASGEESYNEQFF
cdr3_nt: TGCGCCAGCGGGGAGGAATCCTACAATGAGCAGTTCTTC

clone_size: NA
v_call: TRBV28
d_call: NA
j_call: TRBJ1-1
cdr3_aa: CASSSPNTEAFF
cdr3_nt: TGTGCCAGCAGCTCACCGAACACTGAAGCTTTCTTT

clone_size: NA
v_call: TRBV19
d_call: NA
j_call: TRBJ2-5
cdr3_aa: CASSIEGWGTQYF
cdr3_nt: TGTGCCAGTAGTATAGAGGGCTGGGGCACCCAGTACTTC

clone_size: NA
v_call: TRBV7-9
d_call: NA
j_call: TRBJ2-1
cdr3_aa: CASSPPPYNEQFF
cdr3_nt: TGTGCCAGCAGCCCGCCGCCCTACAATGAGCAGTTCTTC

clone_size: NA
v_call: TRBV5-5
d_call: NA
j_call: TRBJ2-3
cdr3_aa: CASSLVTDTQYF
cdr3_nt: TGTGCCAGCAGCTTGGTCACAGATACGCAGTATTTT

clone_size: NA
v_call: TRBV7-9
d_call: NA
j_call: TRBJ2-5
cdr3_aa: CASSLDPGETQYF
cdr3_nt: TGTGCCAGCAGCTTAGATCCAGGGGAGACCCAGTACTTC

clone_size: NA
v_call: TRBV6-5
d_call: TRBD1
j_call: TRBJ1-2
cdr3_aa: CASSFWTGHPSTF
cdr3_nt: TGTGCCAGCAGTTTCTGGACAGGACACCCCTCGACCTTC

clone_size: NA
v_call: TRBV30
d_call: NA
j_call: TRBJ1-5
cdr3_aa: CAWNMAGSNQPQHF
cdr3_nt: TGTGCCTGGAATATGGCAGGCTCCAACCAGCCCCAGCATTTT

clone_size: NA
v_call: TRBV15
d_call: NA
j_call: TRBJ2-7
cdr3_aa: CATSGREAAGIPYEQYF
cdr3_nt: TGTGCCACCTCCGGCCGAGAAGCCGCAGGGATTCCCTACGAGCAGTACTTC

clone_size: few
v_call: TRBV5-1
d_call: NA
j_call: TRBJ2-7
cdr3_aa: CASSAPEQYF
cdr3_nt: TGCGCCAGCAGCGCCCCCGAGCAGTACTTC

clone_size: once
v_call: TRBV29-1
d_call: NA
j_call: TRBJ2-5
cdr3_aa: CSVVWGGETQYF
cdr3_nt: TGCAGCGTTGTCTGGGGCGGAGAGACCCAGTACTTC

clone_size: once
v_call: TRBV2
d_call: NA
j_call: TRBJ2-3
cdr3_aa: CASRQGPIGTDTQYF
cdr3_nt: TGTGCCAGCAGGCAGGGACCTATCGGCACAGATACGCAGTATTTT

clone_size: NA
v_call: TRBV14
d_call: NA
j_call: TRBJ2-3
cdr3_aa: CASSQGNKSTDTQYF
cdr3_nt: TGTGCCAGCAGCCAAGGAAACAAAAGCACAGATACGCAGTATTTT

clone_size: NA
v_call: TRBV6-6
d_call: NA
j_call: TRBJ1-3
cdr3_aa: CASRPRTLGNTIYF
cdr3_nt: TGTGCCAGCAGGCCCCGGACACTAGGAAACACCATATATTTT

clone_size: NA
v_call: TRBV29-1
d_call: TRBD2
j_call: TRBJ2-7
cdr3_aa: CSVEDSQRGLYEQYF
cdr3_nt: TGCAGCGTTGAAGATAGCCAGCGGGGACTCTACGAGCAGTACTTC

clone_size: NA
v_call: TRBV27
d_call: NA
j_call: TRBJ2-3
cdr3_aa: CASSLGVGADTQYF
cdr3_nt: TGTGCCAGCAGTTTAGGAGTGGGCGCCGATACGCAGTATTTT

clone_size: NA
v_call: TRBV29-1
d_call: TRBD1
j_call: TRBJ1-1
cdr3_aa: CSVSTGGGTEAFF
cdr3_nt: TGCAGCGTTTCGACAGGGGGCGGCACTGAAGCTTTCTTT

clone_size: NA
v_call: TRBV9
d_call: NA
j_call: TRBJ2-1
cdr3_aa: CASSVVERSSYNEQFF
cdr3_nt: TGTGCCAGCAGCGTAGTGGAGCGGAGCTCCTACAATGAGCAGTTCTTC

clone_size: NA
v_call: TRBV29-1
d_call: NA
j_call: TRBJ1-2
cdr3_aa: CSTSPGPTNYGYTF
cdr3_nt: TGCAGCACATCACCGGGACCCACTAACTATGGCTACACCTTC

clone_size: NA
v_call: TRBV25-1
d_call: NA
j_call: TRBJ2-5
cdr3_aa: CASSGTGLGETQYF
cdr3_nt: TGTGCCAGCAGTGGTACAGGGCTTGGGGAGACCCAGTACTTC

clone_size: NA
v_call: TRBV5-1
d_call: TRBD2
j_call: TRBJ2-7
cdr3_aa: CASSPGLVGGWEQYF
cdr3_nt: TGCGCCAGCAGCCCCGGACTAGTTGGAGGCTGGGAGCAGTACTTC

clone_size: NA
v_call: TRBV6-4
d_call: NA
j_call: TRBJ1-6
cdr3_aa: CASKASYNSPLHF
cdr3_nt: TGTGCCAGCAAAGCCTCCTATAATTCACCCCTCCACTTT

clone_size: once
v_call: TRBV2
d_call: NA
j_call: TRBJ1-2
cdr3_aa: CASSDPETNYGYTF
cdr3_nt: TGTGCCAGCAGTGATCCAGAAACTAACTATGGCTACACCTTC

clone_size: few
v_call: TRBV6-5
d_call: TRBD1
j_call: TRBJ1-2
cdr3_aa: CASRPGTGGDYGYTF
cdr3_nt: TGTGCCAGCAGACCCGGGACAGGGGGTGACTATGGCTACACCTTC

clone_size: NA
v_call: TRBV5-1
d_call: NA
j_call: TRBJ2-3
cdr3_aa: CASSLFQNTDTQYF
cdr3_nt: TGCGCCAGCAGCTTGTTTCAGAACACAGATACGCAGTATTTT

clone_size: NA
v_call: TRBV6-5
d_call: TRBD1
j_call: TRBJ2-2
cdr3_aa: CASSFRQGGTGELFF
cdr3_nt: TGTGCCAGCAGTTTTAGACAGGGGGGCACCGGGGAGCTGTTTTTT

clone_size: once
v_call: TRBV27
d_call: NA
j_call: TRBJ2-1
cdr3_aa: CASSPPGYNEQFF
cdr3_nt: TGTGCCAGCAGTCCGCCAGGGTACAATGAGCAGTTCTTC

clone_size: NA
v_call: TRBV28
d_call: TRBD1
j_call: TRBJ1-2
cdr3_aa: CASREQGNYGYTF
cdr3_nt: TGTGCCAGCAGGGAACAGGGGAACTATGGCTACACCTTC

clone_size: NA
v_call: TRBV7-8
d_call: NA
j_call: TRBJ1-1
cdr3_aa: CASAGQMNTEAFF
cdr3_nt: TGTGCCAGCGCCGGACAGATGAACACTGAAGCTTTCTTT

clone_size: NA
v_call: TRBV4-1
d_call: TRBD2
j_call: TRBJ2-7
cdr3_aa: CASSGGGLAAYEQYF
cdr3_nt: TGCGCCAGCAGCGGGGGGGGACTAGCGGCCTACGAGCAGTACTTC

clone_size: NA
v_call: TRBV9
d_call: NA
j_call: TRBJ2-7
cdr3_aa: CASSPWTGRDEQYF
cdr3_nt: TGTGCCAGCAGCCCATGGACTGGGCGGGACGAGCAGTACTTC

clone_size: few
v_call: TRBV30
d_call: NA
j_call: TRBJ1-6
cdr3_aa: CAWSEGFNSPLHF
cdr3_nt: TGTGCCTGGAGTGAGGGATTTAATTCACCCCTCCACTTT

clone_size: NA
v_call: TRBV4-1
d_call: NA
j_call: TRBJ2-7
cdr3_aa: CASSRTGLTEEQYF
cdr3_nt: TGCGCCAGCAGCCGTACAGGGCTAACCGAGGAGCAGTACTTC

clone_size: NA
v_call: TRBV19
d_call: TRBD2
j_call: TRBJ2-5
cdr3_aa: CASSIGASGSGRETQYF
cdr3_nt: TGTGCCAGTAGTATAGGGGCTAGCGGGAGCGGACGAGAGACCCAGTACTTC

clone_size: NA
v_call: TRBV7-8
d_call: TRBD2
j_call: TRBJ2-2
cdr3_aa: CASSSQRLAGGPSGELFF
cdr3_nt: TGTGCCAGCAGCTCACAAAGACTAGCGGGGGGGCCGTCCGGGGAGCTGTTTTTT

clone_size: NA
v_call: TRBV6-6
d_call: TRBD1
j_call: TRBJ2-5
cdr3_aa: CASSNPRGIQETQYF
cdr3_nt: TGTGCCAGCAGCAACCCCAGGGGGATCCAAGAGACCCAGTACTTC

clone_size: NA
v_call: TRBV5-6
d_call: NA
j_call: TRBJ1-2
cdr3_aa: CASSGQYYGYTF
cdr3_nt: TGTGCCAGCAGTGGACAGTACTATGGCTACACCTTC

clone_size: NA
v_call: TRBV5-1
d_call: NA
j_call: TRBJ1-4
cdr3_aa: CASSLGVGRANEKLFF
cdr3_nt: TGCGCCAGCAGCTTGGGAGTGGGAAGGGCTAATGAAAAACTGTTTTTT

clone_size: NA
v_call: TRBV10-1
d_call: NA
j_call: TRBJ2-1
cdr3_aa: CASSEPPVNEQFF
cdr3_nt: TGCGCCAGCAGTGAGCCACCGGTAAATGAGCAGTTCTTC

clone_size: NA
v_call: TRBV5-1
d_call: NA
j_call: TRBJ2-3
cdr3_aa: CASSLDGGTDTQYF
cdr3_nt: TGCGCCAGCAGCTTGGATGGGGGCACAGATACGCAGTATTTT

clone_size: NA
v_call: TRBV28
d_call: TRBD2
j_call: TRBJ2-2
cdr3_aa: CASSPGLAGGLGTGELFF
cdr3_nt: TGTGCCAGCAGCCCAGGACTAGCGGGAGGGCTCGGCACCGGGGAGCTGTTTTTT

clone_size: NA
v_call: TRBV13
d_call: NA
j_call: TRBJ2-7
cdr3_aa: CASSLFGALGEQYF
cdr3_nt: TGTGCCAGCAGCTTGTTTGGAGCGCTCGGCGAGCAGTACTTC

clone_size: NA
v_call: TRBV5-8
d_call: NA
j_call: TRBJ1-6
cdr3_aa: CASSLFQTGTPLHF
cdr3_nt: TGTGCCAGCAGCTTGTTCCAGACGGGGACACCCCTCCACTTT